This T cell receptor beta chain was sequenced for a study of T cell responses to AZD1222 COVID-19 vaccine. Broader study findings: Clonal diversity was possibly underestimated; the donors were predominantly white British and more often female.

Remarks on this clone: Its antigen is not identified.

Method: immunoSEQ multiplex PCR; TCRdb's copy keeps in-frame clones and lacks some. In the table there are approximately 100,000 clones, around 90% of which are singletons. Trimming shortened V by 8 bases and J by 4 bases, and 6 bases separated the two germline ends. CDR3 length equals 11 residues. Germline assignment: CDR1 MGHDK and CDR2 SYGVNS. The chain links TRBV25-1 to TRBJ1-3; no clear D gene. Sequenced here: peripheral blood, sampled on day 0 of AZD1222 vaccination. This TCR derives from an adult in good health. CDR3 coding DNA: TGTGCCAGCTTTCAGGGAAACACCATATATTTT. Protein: CASFQGNTIYF.